This is a list of T cell receptor beta chains from one sample in a study of response to subunit inactivated influenza vaccine. Each CDR3 protein is one row after TCRdb ran MiXCR on the RT-PCR reads. The repertoire holds some 540,000 distinct CDR3 sequences, roughly 25% seen once, with 2.5% to 3.5% in the top ten. These records were also assigned to another study, of T cells expressing NK-cell markers.

The sample was CD4+ T cells sorted from PBMCs, taken 11 to 12 days after vaccination. The origin of the receptors is a man aged 45-65 years who received an inactivated influenza vaccine. The CDR3 runs from the conserved cysteine through the conserved F or W. A D gene is named only where the DNA matches it firmly. Clone size is not always given. Where it is, it says once, few, many or a class for expanded clones.

len	v_gene	j_gene	d_gene	abundance	CDR3nt	CDR3aa
16	TRBV20-1	TRBJ2-1	TRBD2	NA	TGCAGTGCTAGGACACTAGCGGGGGTTTCCTACAATGAGCAGTTCTTC	CSARTLAGVSYNEQFF
14	TRBV20-1	TRBJ2-1	NA	NA	TGCAGTGCTAGAGTGGGGAGCTCCTACAATGAGCAGTTCTTC	CSARVGSSYNEQFF
13	TRBV12-3/TRBV12-4	TRBJ1-2	NA	NA	TGTGCCAGCAGTTTATCTCCAGGGTTGGGCTACACCTTC	CASSLSPGLGYTF
16	TRBV9	TRBJ2-2	NA	few	TGTGCCAGCAGCGTAGCTTTAGGGAGAAACACCGGGGAGCTGTTTTTT	CASSVALGRNTGELFF
17	TRBV6-1	TRBJ2-3	TRBD2	NA	TGTGCCAGCAGTGGTCCGGGACTAGCGGGAGGACCAGATACGCAGTATTTT	CASSGPGLAGGPDTQYF
14	TRBV20-1	TRBJ1-4	NA	NA	TGCAGTGCTAGGTGGGGAGGGACTAATGAAAAACTGTTTTTT	CSARWGGTNEKLFF
16	TRBV18	TRBJ2-1	TRBD2	few	TGTGCCAGCTCACCATCACTAGCGGGAGTGGTCAATGAGCAGTTCTTC	CASSPSLAGVVNEQFF
13	TRBV10-3	TRBJ2-2	NA	many	TGTGCCATCAGTGTTGGAGGTCGGGTGGGGCTGTTTTTT	CAISVGGRVGLFF
12	TRBV20-1	TRBJ2-7	NA	NA	TGCAGTGCGGGGGGGGCAGTTTCGTCGCAGTACTTC	CSAGGAVSSQYF
14	TRBV12-3/TRBV12-4	TRBJ2-7	TRBD1	NA	TGTGCCAGCAGTTCGGGGACAGCCGCCTACGAGCAGTACTTC	CASSSGTAAYEQYF
17	TRBV12-3/TRBV12-4	TRBJ2-1	TRBD1	NA	TGTGCCAGCAGGTCCTTGGGACAGGGGGCGCGGTACAATGAGCAGTTCTTC	CASRSLGQGARYNEQFF
15	TRBV5-1	TRBJ2-1	TRBD2	NA	TGCGCCAGCAGTATCGGGGAGGGCCGGGTCGATGAGCAGTTCTTC	CASSIGEGRVDEQFF
13	TRBV7-2	TRBJ1-1	NA	NA	TGTGCCAGCAGTCCCCCAGGGCACGCTGAAGCTTTCTTT	CASSPPGHAEAFF
15	TRBV4-1	TRBJ1-1	NA	few	TGCGCCAGCAGCACCCAGGGGACGGTAAACACTGAAGCTTTCTTT	CASSTQGTVNTEAFF
15	TRBV9	TRBJ2-7	NA	few	TGTGCCAGCAGCGTAGATCCTAGCGCCACCTACGAGCAGTACTTC	CASSVDPSATYEQYF
16	TRBV28	TRBJ1-5	NA	NA	TGTGCCAGCAGTCCTTCCCGTAAGGGGCGTGATCAGCCCCAGCATTTT	CASSPSRKGRDQPQHF
15	TRBV7-2	TRBJ1-2	NA	NA	TGTGCCAGCAGACCAAACAGGCGAACTAACTATGGCTACACCTTC	CASRPNRRTNYGYTF
17	TRBV7-9	TRBJ1-1	NA	NA	TGTGCCAGCAGCCCTTCGTCGGGCGGTCTCATGAACACTGAAGCTTTCTTT	CASSPSSGGLMNTEAFF
13	TRBV12-3/TRBV12-4	TRBJ2-3	NA	many	TGTGCCAGCAGTTTAGGATTCACAGATACGCAGTATTTT	CASSLGFTDTQYF
14	TRBV7-2	TRBJ1-2	NA	few	TGTGCCAGCAGCTTAGATGGGGGCTACTATGGCTACACCTTC	CASSLDGGYYGYTF
15	TRBV3-1	TRBJ2-5	TRBD2	NA	TGTGCCAGCAGCCTAGCGGGGGAAATACAAGAGACCCAGTACTTC	CASSLAGEIQETQYF
16	TRBV5-1	TRBJ2-5	TRBD1	NA	TGCGCCAGCAGCTATACCGGGACAGGGTCCCAAGAGACCCAGTACTTC	CASSYTGTGSQETQYF
16	TRBV7-3	TRBJ1-1	NA	few	TGTGCCAGCAGCATGAATCGGGGGCGTAGAGGCACTGAAGCTTTCTTT	CASSMNRGRRGTEAFF
14	TRBV7-2	TRBJ2-1	NA	NA	TGTGCCAGCAGTTGGACGGAGTCCTACAATGAGCAGTTCTTC	CASSWTESYNEQFF
13	TRBV7-9	TRBJ1-2	NA	many	TGTGCCAGCAGCTTAATGGGGCGACATGGCTACACCTTC	CASSLMGRHGYTF
16	TRBV28	TRBJ2-7	NA	NA	TGTGCCAGCAGTCACCTACAGGGTAGAGGCTCCTACGAGCAGTACTTC	CASSHLQGRGSYEQYF
12	TRBV18	TRBJ2-7	NA	NA	TGTGCCAGCTCACTTCAGACCTACGAGCAGTACTTC	CASSLQTYEQYF
15	TRBV7-9	TRBJ2-3	TRBD2	NA	TGTGCCAGCAGCCCCCCAGCGGGAGGCACAGATACGCAGTATTTT	CASSPPAGGTDTQYF
14	TRBV20-1	TRBJ2-3	TRBD2	few	TGCAGTGCAACCGGGACTACTATGACAGATACGCAGTATTTT	CSATGTTMTDTQYF
15	TRBV4-1	TRBJ1-2	NA	NA	TGCGCCAGCAGCCCCGGGCCCGGGAGGGCCGGTGGCTACACCTTC	CASSPGPGRAGGYTF